The 29 T cell receptor beta chains below all came from one sample that was sequenced in a study of T cells in Graves' hyperthyroidism and ophthalmopathy. Amplification yielded TCR beta CDR3 regions, with RNA transcripts as the source. First-round RT-PCR targeting the TCR CDR3 was performed with the HTBI primer set. One entry per CDR3 protein, called by TCRdb with MiXCR from the multiplex PCR reads. The table shows about 360,000 distinct CDR3 sequences, with around 25% occurring only once. What was sequenced was blood. Every receptor here comes from a man aged 50 or older with Graves' hyperthyroidism.

This clonotype appeared a few times. The V and J genes are TRBV6-1 and TRBJ2-5; 12 bases line up with TRBD2. The CDR3 sequence is 14 residues long. V lost 10 bases to trimming and J lost 5 bases; unmatched junction nucleotides: 8. The germline gives CDR1 MNHNS, CDR2 SASEGT. The CDR3: CATSLAGGGETQYF. Here the CDR3 DNA reads TGTGCCACCTCACTAGCGGGAGGCGGGGAGACCCAGTACTTC.

J is TRBJ2-7 and V is TRBV6-1, with TRBD1 matching 9 bases. From germline, CDR1 is MNHNS and CDR2 SASEGT. CDR3 length equals 14 residues. The ends lost 5 bases at V and 3 bases at J; junction bases unmatched: 5. The chain's CDR3 is CASSTGDRVYEQYF. In DNA, the CDR3 is TGTGCCAGCAGTACGGGGGACAGGGTCTACGAGCAGTACTTC.

This clonotype was observed at least ten times. The chain links TRBV3-1 to TRBJ1-2; the D is unclear. This CDR3 is built from 16 residues. Germline CDR1 and CDR2: LGHDT and YNNKEL (reference sequence). The V and J ends lost 1 base and 4 bases respectively, with 16 bases between them. The CDR3 DNA reads as TGTGCCAGCAGCCAAGCTATGGGAGGACCGGGCTATGGCTACACCTTC. The encoded protein is CASSQAMGGPGYGYTF.

This clonotype has at least ten counts. The chain couples TRBV28 to TRBJ2-3; the D gene could be TRBD1 or TRBD2 (5 bases each). Between the trimmed V and J ends, which lost 5 bases and 6 bases, there was a span of 12 bases. The CDR3 is 13 residues long. The germline gives CDR1 MDHEN, CDR2 SYDVKM. CDR3 amino acids: CASSEPGTDTQYF. CDR3 nucleotides: TGTGCCAGCAGTGAACCTGGGACGGATACGCAGTATTTT.

This clonotype was observed a few times. In DNA form, the CDR3 reads TGTGCCAGCAGTTTATATCGGGACACAACAACTAATGAAAAACTGTTTTTT. As protein: CASSLYRDTTTNEKLFF. The genes are TRBV27 and TRBJ1-4, with a possible D match to TRBD1 (6 bases). This CDR3 is built from 17 residues. CDR1 and CDR2 from the germline V gene are MNHEY and SMNVEV (reference sequence). V shed 1 base and J shed 0 bases, with 12 bases lying between them.

This clonotype has a count of ten or more. J is TRBJ2-1 and V is TRBV6-5; maybe TRBD2 (6 bases). This CDR3 is built from 13 residues. The germline gives CDR1 MNHEY, CDR2 SVGAGI. Deletions cut 2 bases from V and 9 bases from J, with 11 bases between. The CDR3: CASSYMREREQFF. DNA of the CDR3: TGTGCCAGCAGTTACATGCGGGAACGTGAGCAGTTCTTC.

The V call is TRBV20-1, the J call TRBJ1-2; D call uncertain. Per the germline V gene, CDR1 is DFQATT and CDR2 is SNEGSKA (reference sequence). V lost 1 base and J lost 2, with 11 bases in between. This CDR3 contains 14 residues. The CDR3 sequence: CSARGSTSNYGYTF. As DNA, the CDR3 is TGCAGTGCTAGAGGGTCGACGTCCAACTATGGCTACACCTTC.

The chain employs TRBV5-4 and TRBJ2-7; TRBD1 might be the D (5 bases). Per the germline V gene, CDR1 is SGHNT and CDR2 is YYREEE (reference sequence). CDR3 size: 13 residues. V was cut by 3 bases and J by 2 bases, with 9 bases left in between. CDR3: CASSSTETYEQYF. The CDR3 DNA sequence: TGTGCCAGCAGCTCGACAGAGACCTACGAGCAGTACTTC.

The chain joins TRBV5-1 to TRBJ2-7; 10 nucleotides match TRBD1. Trimming removed 5 bases from V and 6 bases from J; junction bases left unmatched: 8. Looked up from germline, CDR1 is SGHRS and CDR2 is YFSETQ. This CDR3 region has 14 residues. CDR3: CASRTGQGLSEQYF. DNA for the CDR3: TGCGCCAGCAGGACGGGACAGGGGTTGTCCGAGCAGTACTTC.

This clonotype showed up just a few times. V gene TRBV3-1 combines with J gene TRBJ2-1; D may be TRBD2 (6 bases). CDR1 LGHDT and CDR2 YNNKEL come from the germline V gene (reference sequence). This CDR3 region has 13 residues. V lost 3 bases and J lost 6, with 9 bases in between. DNA of the CDR3: TGTGCCAGCAGCCACTTAGCGGTCAATGAGCAGTTCTTC. It encodes CASSHLAVNEQFF.

The chain recombines TRBV5-1 with TRBJ2-1; 7 bases align to TRBD2. Germline lookup yields CDR1 SGHRS and CDR2 YFSETQ. V lost 4 bases, J lost 6 bases, and 7 bases stayed unmatched. CDR3 size: 14 residues. CDR3 in amino acids: CASSPLGGSNEQFF. The CDR3 coding sequence is TGCGCCAGCAGCCCCCTGGGAGGGTCCAATGAGCAGTTCTTC.

This clonotype was counted between two and nine times. V and J are TRBV20-1 and TRBJ1-1, with TRBD1 as a possible D gene (5 bases). V dropped 1 base and J dropped 0 bases, with 12 bases sitting between them. Germline-derived CDR1 and CDR2 are DFQATT and SNEGSKA (reference sequence). The CDR3 has 15 amino acids. The CDR3 DNA is TGCAGTGCTAGAGTCAGTGGGGGTTTGAACACTGAAGCTTTCTTT. Encoded protein: CSARVSGGLNTEAFF.

The V call is TRBV18, the J call TRBJ2-2; the match to TRBD1 covers 9 bases. V lost 5 bases to trimming and J lost 4 bases; unmatched junction nucleotides: 8. The CDR3 contains 16 residues. Germline CDR1 KGHSH, CDR2 LQKENI. The CDR3 DNA is TGTGCCAGCTCAGTCGGGACAGGGAGAAGCACCGGGGAGCTGTTTTTT. Amino acid sequence: CASSVGTGRSTGELFF.

The V and J genes are TRBV9 and TRBJ2-6, with 8 bases matching TRBD2. With V trimmed by 6 bases and J by 0 bases, 8 bases remained unmatched. This CDR3 region has 17 residues. Germline V gene lookup returns CDR1 SGDLS and CDR2 YYNGEE. For the CDR3, the DNA is TGTGCCAGCACCCCACTAGCGGACCCCTCTGGGGCCAACGTCCTGACTTTC. Translation: CASTPLADPSGANVLTF.

This clonotype was seen a few times. This sequence joins TRBV19 and TRBJ1-2, with TRBD1 as a possible D gene (6 bases). CDR3 size: 14 residues. Germline assignment: CDR1 LNHDA and CDR2 SQIVND (reference sequence). V gave up 3 bases and J gave up 4 bases, with 12 bases separating them. CDR3 sequence: CASSITGLFYGYTF. CDR3 in DNA: TGTGCCAGTAGTATCACAGGGCTGTTCTATGGCTACACCTTC.

This sequence joins TRBV10-1 and TRBJ2-1, with D perhaps TRBD2 (6 bases). Germline V gives CDR1 WNHNN, CDR2 SYGVQD (reference sequence). CDR3 length equals 14 residues. The germline V and J ends were trimmed by 1 base and 7 bases, with 11 bases remaining between them. The CDR3 DNA is TGCGCCAGCAGTGAGTTGGGGGGAGAGAATGAGCAGTTCTTC. Encoded protein: CASSELGGENEQFF.

This clonotype has a count of ten or more. This chain joins TRBV28 and TRBJ1-1; the D is unclear. Germline lookup yields CDR1 MDHEN and CDR2 SYDVKM. This CDR3 spans 14 amino acids. Trimming cost V 5 bases and J 4 bases, with 14 bases left between them. CDR3 sequence reads: CASSPPPRGTEAFF. CDR3 DNA sequence: TGTGCCAGCAGTCCACCCCCCCGTGGCACTGAAGCTTTCTTT.

This clonotype was observed at least ten times. V is TRBV12-3 or TRBV12-4 and J is TRBJ2-1; 9 nucleotides align to TRBD1. The CDR3 is 15 amino acids. J was trimmed by 1 base and V by 6 bases; bases with no gene match: 4. CDR3 nucleotide sequence: TGTGCCAGCAGACATGGGACAGGGTCCTACAATGAGCAGTTCTTC. Encoded protein: CASRHGTGSYNEQFF.

V and J are TRBV5-1 and TRBJ1-3; no clear D gene. V shed 5 bases and J shed 0 bases, with 21 bases lying between them. CDR3 length equals 18 residues. Looked up from germline, CDR1 is SGHRS and CDR2 is YFSETQ. CDR3 region: CASRNGPSTPLSGNTIYF. CDR3 nucleotides: TGCGCCAGCAGAAACGGCCCTTCTACCCCGCTCTCTGGAAACACCATATATTTT.

V gene TRBV6-2 or TRBV6-3 combines with J gene TRBJ2-7, with D tentatively TRBD1 or TRBD2 (6 bases each). The assigned J gene may be wrong: the sequence end matches TRBJ2-1 better. Germline V gene data show CDR1 as MNHEY and CDR2 as SVGEGT. This CDR3 spans 15 amino acids. In DNA, the CDR3 is TGTGCCAGCAGTTACTCCGGGGGACACTCCTACGAGCAGTTCTTC. This translates into CASSYSGGHSYEQFF.

In DNA, the CDR3 is TGTGCCAGCAGCGCGGAGACAGATTCAATAGCCCAGCATTTT. Translated, it gives CASSAETDSIAQHF. This rearrangement joins TRBV28 to TRBJ1-5, with D possibly matching TRBD1 (5 bases). CDR1 is MDHEN and CDR2 is SYDVKM in the germline V gene. This CDR3 contains 14 residues. Trimming shortened V by 6 bases and J by 11 bases, and 20 bases separated the two germline ends.

CDR3: CASSQVWADSYEQYF. In nucleotides, the CDR3 is TGTGCCAGCAGCCAAGTGTGGGCGGACTCCTACGAGCAGTACTTC. The chain carries TRBV4-2 and TRBJ2-7; D gene ambiguous. Germline V gives CDR1 LGHNA, CDR2 YNFKEQ. This CDR3 has 15 amino acids. The V end lost 1 base, the J end lost 0 bases, and 10 bases lay between the germline ends.

This clonotype was found many times. V gene TRBV20-1 combines with J gene TRBJ1-1, with TRBD1 matching over 7 bases. Germline CDR1 reads DFQATT; CDR2 reads SNEGSKA (reference sequence). CDR3 length equals 15 residues. J was trimmed by 4 bases and V by 3 bases; bases with no gene match: 11. Here the CDR3 DNA reads TGCAGTGCTAGGGCACCTGAAGCAGGGGGCACTGAAGCTTTCTTT. Translated, it gives CSARAPEAGGTEAFF.

This clonotype was recorded many times. V and J are TRBV12-3 or TRBV12-4 and TRBJ1-1; D may be TRBD1 (6 bases). V was shortened by 7 bases and J by 0 bases, with 9 bases between the two germline ends. This CDR3 is 13 amino acids long. CDR3 coding DNA: TGTGCCAGCACTGGACAGTTGAACACTGAAGCTTTCTTT. It translates to CASTGQLNTEAFF.

This clonotype was seen many times. This chain uses TRBV11-2 with TRBJ2-7, with D possibly matching TRBD1 (6 bases). Trimming took 5 bases from V and 0 from J, leaving 17 bases between them. Germline loops: CDR1 SGHAT, CDR2 FQNNGV. This CDR3 spans 16 amino acids. The CDR3 loop reads CASSRTSTGSSYEQYF. The CDR3 region has the DNA TGTGCCAGCAGCCGAACCAGCACAGGGAGCTCCTACGAGCAGTACTTC.

This chain uses TRBV6-1 with TRBJ2-7; TRBD2 matches at 9 bases. This CDR3 has 14 residues. V shed 5 bases and J 6 bases; nucleotides not matched to a gene: 8. Germline assignment: CDR1 MNHNS and CDR2 SASEGT. The CDR3: CASSTIAGVGEQYF. The CDR3 DNA follows: TGTGCCAGCAGTACGATAGCGGGAGTCGGCGAGCAGTACTTC.

The chain recombines TRBV4-1 with TRBJ2-3; 7 nucleotides align to TRBD2. The CDR3 is 14 amino acids. The germline CDR1 and CDR2 sequences are MGHRA and YSYEKL. The V segment lost 2 bases and the J segment 3 bases; nucleotides outside the gene matches: 2. The chain's CDR3 is CASSQMRETDTQYF. The CDR3 nucleotides read TGCGCCAGCAGCCAAATGCGGGAGACAGATACGCAGTATTTT.

This clonotype was observed a handful of times. CDR3 in amino acids: CASSLHAGGGSGEQYF. As DNA, the CDR3 is TGTGCCAGCAGTTTACATGCAGGGGGAGGATCGGGCGAGCAGTACTTC. The genes are TRBV27 and TRBJ2-7, with D maybe TRBD1 (7 bases). This CDR3 has 16 amino acids. Trimming removed 2 bases from V and 6 bases from J, with 20 bases in between. Per germline, CDR1 MNHEY and CDR2 SMNVEV (reference sequence).

The chain uses TRBV5-1 and TRBJ2-7, with D possibly matching TRBD2 (7 bases). Trimming removed 0 bases from V and 3 bases from J, with 13 bases in between. The CDR3 has 15 amino acids. Per germline, CDR1 SGHRS and CDR2 YFSETQ. CDR3 loop: CASSLEGRGGYEQYF. The CDR3 DNA follows: TGCGCCAGCAGCTTGGAGGGTAGGGGGGGCTACGAGCAGTACTTC.